These 27 T cell receptor beta chains share one sample of origin, sequenced in a study of human T cells and chemical hapten exposure. TCRdb reprocessed the RACE reads with MiXCR, giving one entry per CDR3 protein. The table includes around 380,000 distinct CDR3 sequences, around 5.5% detected once. Time point meaning: pre-sensitization, week 0. As to treatment: therapeutic diphenylcyclopropenone sensitization with weekly scalp DPC. The source material was whole blood, sampled in connection with sensitization to the hapten diphenylcyclopropenone (DPC). The receptors stem from a woman younger than 35 with alopecia areata. Some clones in this sample may be carry-over from other donors' samples.

This clonotype has just a few counts. V is TRBV6-5 and J is TRBJ1-2, with a weak D call TRBD1 (6 bases). Germline CDR1 is MNHEY and CDR2 is SVGAGI. The CDR3 runs 14 residues. Trimming took 10 bases from V and 3 from J, leaving 18 bases between them. The CDR3 loop is CATSRTGRDYGYTF. In nucleotides, the CDR3 is TGTGCCACGAGTCGTACAGGGAGGGACTATGGCTACACCTTC.

The sample holds many counts of this clonotype. This sequence joins TRBV28 and TRBJ1-4; 9 nucleotides match TRBD1. Germline V CDR1 and CDR2: MDHEN, SYDVKM. CDR3 length equals 15 residues. The V segment lost 5 bases and the J segment 8 bases; nucleotides outside the gene matches: 9. The DNA of the CDR3 is TGTGCCAGCAGTACCTCCGGGACAGGGTTCGAAAAACTGTTTTTT. Its translation: CASSTSGTGFEKLFF.

Ten or more counts support this clonotype. The chain links TRBV2 to TRBJ1-5; possibly TRBD1 for D (5 bases). The CDR3 consists of 14 residues. CDR1 SNHLY and CDR2 FYNNEI come from the germline V gene. V was pared by 5 bases and J by 5 bases, with 13 bases between. CDR3 nucleotide sequence: TGTGCCAGCAGTCGCCAGGGAGCTTATCAGCCCCAGCATTTT. Translated, it gives CASSRQGAYQPQHF.

The table lists this clonotype with many counts. CDR3 loop: CASSEPSGVPYNEQFF. The CDR3 nucleotides read TGTGCCAGCAGTGAACCTAGCGGGGTCCCTTACAATGAGCAGTTCTTC. This chain links TRBV2 with TRBJ2-1; the match to TRBD2 covers 9 bases. Germline lookup yields CDR1 SNHLY and CDR2 FYNNEI. After removal of 2 bases from V and 4 bases from J, the junction contained 6 bases not matched to a gene. The CDR3 length is 16 residues.

Many counts were recorded for this clonotype. The V and J genes are TRBV24-1 and TRBJ2-3; 10 nucleotides match TRBD2. V lost 5 bases and J lost 2; bases outside the gene matches: 9. Germline V gives CDR1 KGHDR, CDR2 SFDVKD. The CDR3 is 17 residues long. This chain's CDR3 is CATSAPGTSDLTDTQYF. The CDR3 nucleotides read TGTGCCACCAGTGCCCCCGGGACTAGCGACCTCACAGATACGCAGTATTTT.

In its sample, this clonotype was seen a few times. V and J are TRBV9 and TRBJ1-1; D possibly corresponds to TRBD1 (6 bases). V was pared by 0 bases and J by 8 bases, with 11 bases between. This CDR3 region has 13 residues. Germline V CDR1 and CDR2: SGDLS, YYNGEE. CDR3 nucleotide sequence: TGTGCCAGCAGCGTAGACGGGGGCCTAGAAGCTTTCTTT. It codes for CASSVDGGLEAFF.

Ten or more counts support this clonotype. The J gene is TRBJ1-5, the V gene TRBV6-2 or TRBV6-3; D uncertain. The V end was cut by 0 bases, the J end by 5 bases, with 8 bases between. Germline CDR1 and CDR2: MNHEY and SVGEGT. CDR3 length equals 14 residues. CDR3 DNA: TGTGCCAGCAGTTACTCCAGTGGGGATCAGCCCCAGCATTTT. Translation: CASSYSSGDQPQHF.

This clonotype was counted at least ten times. The V and J genes are TRBV12-3 or TRBV12-4 and TRBJ1-2, with TRBD1 matching over 11 bases. This CDR3 comprises 16 residues. The trim removed 5 bases at V and 1 base at J, leaving 6 bases unmatched. The CDR3 bases are TGTGCCAGCAGTCGGACAGGGGGCCTCCATAACTATGGCTACACCTTC. Its protein product is CASSRTGGLHNYGYTF.

V usage is TRBV27 and J usage is TRBJ1-2; 8 positions match TRBD1. The junction had 13 bases not matched to a gene; V was cut back by 5 bases and J by 8 bases. The germline V gene has CDR1 MNHEY and CDR2 SMNVEV (reference sequence). The CDR3 extends over 15 amino acids. CDR3 bases: TGTGCCAGCAGTCCGCCGGACAGGGCAGGAGGAGGCTACACCTTC. It encodes CASSPPDRAGGGYTF.

A few counts support this clonotype. V gene TRBV4-1 combines with J gene TRBJ1-5; the D is unclear. Trimming stripped 0 bases from V and 7 bases from J, with 7 bases between. The CDR3 totals 13 residues. CDR1 is MGHRA and CDR2 is YSYEKL in the germline V gene. CDR3 sequence (DNA): TGCGCCAGCAGCCAAGAGGGGTTCCAGCCCCAGCATTTT. It yields the protein CASSQEGFQPQHF.

In this sample, this clonotype turned up many times. This sequence joins TRBV12-3 or TRBV12-4 and TRBJ2-5; 8 positions agree with TRBD2. V was pared by 3 bases and J by 1 base, with 1 base of the junction left unmatched. The CDR3 spans 14 residues. CDR3 nucleotides: TGTGCCAGCAGTTTCCGGGGGGGCCAAGAGACCCAGTACTTC. Its translation is CASSFRGGQETQYF.

CDR3 loop: CASRLGLGSEAFF. The CDR3 nucleotides are TGTGCAAGTCGCTTAGGGCTGGGCTCTGAAGCTTTCTTT. The genes are TRBV12-2 and TRBJ1-1. TRBV12-2 is listed as a pseudogene. This CDR3 is 13 amino acids long.

This clonotype appeared many times. This sequence joins TRBV11-2 and TRBJ2-7; TRBD2 might be the D (5 bases). This CDR3 has 17 amino acids. V lost 4 bases and J lost 2, with 21 bases in between. Germline CDR1 reads SGHAT; CDR2 reads FQNNGV. CDR3 region: CASSSRDEEARPYEQYF. CDR3 in DNA: TGTGCCAGCAGCTCCAGAGACGAGGAGGCACGACCCTACGAGCAGTACTTC. Full variable domain (rest looked up from reference TRBV11-2 and TRBJ2-7): EAGVAQSPRYKIIEKRQSVAFWCNPISGHATLYWYQQILGQGPKLLIQFQNNGVVDDSQLPKDRFSAERLKGVDSTLKIQPAKLEDSAVYLCASSSRDEEARPYEQYFGPGTRLTVT.

This chain uses TRBV2 with TRBJ1-1; D gene uncertain. Germline CDR1 is SNHLY and CDR2 is FYNNEI. The V and J ends lost 1 base and 8 bases respectively, with 5 bases between them. This CDR3 comprises 11 residues. The CDR3 DNA follows: TGTGCCAGCAGTGAAGAGCGGGAAGCTTTCTTT. Translation gives CASSEEREAFF.

V gene TRBV7-6 combines with J gene TRBJ2-3; a weak D match, TRBD2 (6 bases). Per the germline V gene, CDR1 is SGHVS and CDR2 is FNYEAQ. This CDR3 is 14 amino acids long. V dropped 1 base and J dropped 4 bases, with 9 bases sitting between them. The CDR3 sequence: CASSLEWGADTQYF. CDR3 in DNA: TGTGCCAGCAGCTTAGAGTGGGGGGCAGATACGCAGTATTTT.

The chain employs TRBV20-1 and TRBJ1-6; D unclear. CDR3 length: 15 amino acids. The germline V gene encodes CDR1 DFQATT and CDR2 SNEGSKA (reference sequence). The ends were cut back, 0 bases at V and 8 bases at J, with 14 bases in the middle. CDR3 in amino acids: CSAREPEGLHSPLHF. CDR3 in DNA: TGCAGTGCTAGAGAACCGGAGGGCTTACATTCACCCCTCCACTTT.

This clonotype was seen repeatedly, ten times or more. The genes are TRBV12-3 or TRBV12-4 and TRBJ2-6, with D perhaps TRBD1 or TRBD2 (5 bases each). V was pared by 5 bases and J by 1 base, with 15 bases between. The CDR3 loop spans 17 amino acids. The CDR3 spells CASSPDGATSGANVLTF. DNA for the CDR3: TGTGCCAGCAGTCCGGACGGGGCAACTTCTGGGGCCAACGTCCTGACTTTC.

This chain links TRBV12-3 or TRBV12-4 with TRBJ1-2; D remains unclear. V was clipped by 5 bases and J by 3 bases, with 4 bases between them. The CDR3 is 11 amino acids. Written as DNA, the CDR3 is TGTGCCAGCAGTAAGCACTATGGCTACACCTTC. It translates to CASSKHYGYTF.

This clonotype showed up just a few times. The CDR3 DNA reads as TGTGCCAGCTCACCGGCGGGGGGCTCCACCCGTGGGCAGTTCTTC. Translating gives CASSPAGGSTRGQFF. The V call is TRBV18, the J call TRBJ2-1, with 8 nucleotides matching TRBD2. V gave up 3 bases and J gave up 12 bases; unmatched junction bases: 13. From germline, CDR1 is KGHSH and CDR2 LQKENI. CDR3 length: 15 amino acids.

The chain uses TRBV29-1 and TRBJ2-2, with D unresolved. Germline V gene sequence: CDR1 SQVTM, CDR2 ANQGSEA. This CDR3 is 13 amino acids long. Trimming cost V 7 bases and J 4 bases, with 13 bases left between them. The CDR3 protein is CSALKSPTGELFF. CDR3 DNA sequence: TGCAGCGCCTTAAAGAGCCCCACCGGGGAGCTGTTTTTT.

This clonotype was observed a handful of times. This rearrangement joins TRBV28 to TRBJ1-3, with D unclear. From germline, CDR1 is MDHEN and CDR2 SYDVKM. CDR3 length: 18 amino acids. Between the trimmed V and J ends, which lost 4 bases and 0 bases, there was a span of 19 bases. The CDR3 bases are TGTGCCAGCAGTTATTCCTCCCTAGACATTTACTCTGGAAACACCATATATTTT. Translating it yields CASSYSSLDIYSGNTIYF.

This clonotype has only a few counts. V gene TRBV7-2 combines with J gene TRBJ2-5; D remains unclear. Germline CDR1 and CDR2: SGHTA and FQGNSA. The V end was cut by 6 bases, the J end by 8 bases, with 10 bases between. The CDR3 is 11 amino acids. Here the CDR3 reads CASRWRTTQYF. The CDR3 coding sequence is TGTGCCAGCAGATGGCGTACCACCCAGTACTTC. Full variable domain (rest looked up from reference TRBV7-2 and TRBJ2-5): GAGVSQSPSNKVTEKGKDVELRCDPISGHTALYWYRQSLGQGLEFLIYFQGNSAPDKSGLPSDRFSAERTGGSVSTLTIQRTQQEDSAVYLCASRWRTTQYFGPGTRLLVL.

This clonotype has ten or more counts. The genes are TRBV6-5 and TRBJ1-6; no reliable D call. This CDR3 region has 15 residues. CDR1 and CDR2 (germline): MNHEY, SVGAGI. V lost 0 bases and J 5 bases, leaving 8 bases between the germline ends. CDR3 bases: TGTGCCAGCAGTTACTCGGAGGAAAATAATTCACCCCTCCACTTT. The encoded protein is CASSYSEENNSPLHF.

The sample holds a few counts of this clonotype. The chain is built from TRBV7-8 and TRBJ1-1, with D unclear. Germline V gives CDR1 SGHVS, CDR2 FQNEAQ. This CDR3 has 18 amino acids. The germline V and J ends were trimmed by 5 bases and 6 bases, with 28 bases remaining between them. The CDR3 region is CASSLYEVPSLTNAEAFF. The CDR3 bases are TGTGCCAGCAGCCTTTACGAGGTACCCTCTTTGACTAACGCTGAAGCTTTCTTT.

Ten or more counts support this clonotype. The rearrangement uses TRBV7-2 and TRBJ2-5; no definite D call. This CDR3 is built from 13 residues. The V gene's germline CDR1 is SGHTA and CDR2 FQGNSA. Trimming took 1 base from V and 1 from J, leaving 4 bases between them. CDR3 nucleotide sequence: TGTGCCAGCAGCTTAGACCGCCAAGAGACCCAGTACTTC. Encoded protein: CASSLDRQETQYF.

There are many counts of this clonotype. The chain's CDR3 is CASSLAMSGGVNIQYF. The DNA for the CDR3 is TGTGCCAGCAGCTTAGCTATGAGCGGGGGGGTGAACATTCAGTACTTC. The chain carries TRBV7-8 and TRBJ2-4, with 10 bases identical to TRBD2. This CDR3 comprises 16 residues. Germline V CDR1 and CDR2: SGHVS, FQNEAQ. The V gene end was trimmed by 0 bases and the J gene end by 7 bases; junction bases not matched to a gene: 6.

Ten or more counts support this clonotype. The chain combines TRBV6-4 with TRBJ1-1, with TRBD1 matching over 7 bases. Per the germline V gene, CDR1 is MRHNA and CDR2 is SNTAGT. V gave up 5 bases and J gave up 1 base; unmatched junction bases: 4. The CDR3 totals 14 residues. Written as DNA, the CDR3 is TGTGCCAGCAGTTTAGGACAGGAGAACACTGAAGCTTTCTTT. Residues: CASSLGQENTEAFF.